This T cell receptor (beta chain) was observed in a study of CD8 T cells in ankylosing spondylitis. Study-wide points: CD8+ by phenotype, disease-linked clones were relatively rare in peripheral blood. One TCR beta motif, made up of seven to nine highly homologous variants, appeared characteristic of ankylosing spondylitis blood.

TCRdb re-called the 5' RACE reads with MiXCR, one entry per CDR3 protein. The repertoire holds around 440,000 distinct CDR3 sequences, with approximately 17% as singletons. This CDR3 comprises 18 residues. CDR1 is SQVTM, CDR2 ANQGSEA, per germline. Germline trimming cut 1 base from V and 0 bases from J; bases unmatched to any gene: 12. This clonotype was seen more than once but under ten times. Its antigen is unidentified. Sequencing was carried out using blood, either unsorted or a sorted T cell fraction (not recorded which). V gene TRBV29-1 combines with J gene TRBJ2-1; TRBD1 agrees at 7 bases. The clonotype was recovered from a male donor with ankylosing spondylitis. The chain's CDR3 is CSVEGDRDGPSSYNEQFF. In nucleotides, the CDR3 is TGCAGCGTTGAAGGAGACAGGGACGGACCATCCTCCTACAATGAGCAGTTCTTC.